Presented here are 27 T cell receptor beta chains from one specimen sequenced in a study of molecular identifiers for immune sequencing clone quantification. TCRdb reprocessed the PCR reads via MiXCR and lists one record per CDR3 protein. Of about 320,000 distinct CDR3 sequences listed, around a fifth are singletons. Sequenced input: naive CD8+ T cells from blood, with Jurkat cell RNA spiked in. Subset here: FACS-sorted CD8+CD4-CCR7+CD45RA+ naive T cells. The receptor set was obtained from a human donor in good health. Some libraries in this study had Jurkat cell RNA spiked in.

This clonotype was detected only a few times. The chain recombines TRBV27 with TRBJ1-5, with D hard to call. CDR1 is MNHEY and CDR2 is SMNVEV in the germline V gene (reference sequence). The CDR3 loop spans 12 amino acids. V lost 5 bases and J lost 3, with 5 bases in between. DNA of the CDR3: TGTGCCAGCAGTGGCCACAATCAGCCCCAGCATTTT. It codes for CASSGHNQPQHF.

A note on this clonotype: Being one base from a much bigger clone, this may be a read error. A read error is likely, as this CDR3 ends without the conserved phenylalanine or tryptophan. The chain couples TRBV13 to TRBJ1-2; D is ambiguous. Between the trimmed V and J ends, which lost 1 base and 4 bases, there was a span of 4 bases. This CDR3 has 12 residues. Germline CDR1 PRHDT, CDR2 FYEKMQ (reference sequence). CDR3: CASSLEAYGYTL. CDR3 nucleotide sequence: TGTGCCAGCAGCTTAGAGGCCTATGGCTACACCCTC.

This clonotype has more than one count but fewer than ten. Relative to the germline gene, one junction end is altered; a read error may explain this. This chain connects TRBV20-1 to TRBJ1-4; TRBD1 might be the D (5 bases). Germline CDR1 reads DFQATT; CDR2 reads SNEGSKA (reference sequence). The CDR3 contains 14 residues. The CDR3 here is CSTRDSTTNEKLFF. DNA for the CDR3: TGCAGTACTAGAGACAGTACAACTAATGAAAAACTGTTTTTT.

This clonotype showed up many times. CDR3 protein: CSARDPGGRNTEAFF. As DNA, the CDR3 is TGCAGTGCTAGAGACCCAGGGGGCCGGAACACTGAAGCTTTCTTT. The rearrangement uses TRBV20-1 and TRBJ1-1; TRBD1 matches at 8 bases. CDR1 is DFQATT and CDR2 is SNEGSKA in the germline V gene (reference sequence). With 0 bases clipped from V and 1 base from J, the junction kept 4 bases outside the gene matches. The CDR3 has 15 amino acids.

This clonotype was recorded at least ten times. The chain has TRBV6-5 and TRBJ1-5, with D maybe TRBD1 (5 bases). The germline V gene encodes CDR1 MNHEY and CDR2 SVGAGI. V was cut by 6 bases and J by 3 bases, with 12 bases left in between. The CDR3 extends over 14 amino acids. The CDR3 loop is CASSQGSPNQPQHF. CDR3 DNA: TGTGCCAGCAGCCAGGGCAGTCCCAATCAGCCCCAGCATTTT.

About this clonotype: The junction and the germline gene differ at one end; a read error may be behind it. The rearrangement joins TRBV4-3 to TRBJ1-3; 7 positions agree with TRBD1. Germline values: CDR1 LGHNA, CDR2 YSLEER. CDR3 length: 20 residues. Here the CDR3 reads CASSQGVGPTGSFAGSTIYF. In DNA form, the CDR3 reads TGCGCCAGCAGCCAAGGTGTTGGCCCGACAGGGAGCTTCGCTGGAAGCACCATATATTTT.

With regard to this clonotype: A much larger clone lies one base from this, so it may be a read error. Without the conserved terminal phenylalanine or tryptophan, this CDR3 likely stems from a read error. The V call is TRBV5-1, the J call TRBJ1-1, with 7 bases fitting TRBD1. Losses at the gene ends were 6 bases for V and 2 bases for J; bases not matched to a gene: 13. Per the germline V gene, CDR1 is SGHRS and CDR2 is YFSETQ. The CDR3 spans 16 residues. The CDR3 DNA follows: TGCGCCAGCATACTCTCCCCCGGGACAGATAACACTGAAGCTTTCCTT. Its translation is CASILSPGTDNTEAFL.

This clonotype appeared many times. The chain couples TRBV6-6 to TRBJ2-3, with 7 bases fitting TRBD2. The CDR3 is 13 amino acids. Germline CDR1 reads MNHNY; CDR2 reads SVGAGI (reference sequence). The V gene end was trimmed by 8 bases and the J gene end by 2 bases; junction bases not matched to a gene: 4. The CDR3 spells CASGSGDTDTQYF. For the CDR3, the DNA is TGTGCCAGCGGAAGCGGGGACACAGATACGCAGTATTTT.

V and J are TRBV30 and TRBJ2-1; possible D gene TRBD1, 6 bases. V was pared by 1 base and J by 0 bases, with 13 bases between. CDR3 length: 16 residues. Germline CDR1 GTSNPN, CDR2 SVGIG (reference sequence). CDR3 DNA sequence: TGTGCCTGGAGTGACTCGGACAGAAGCTCCTACAATGAGCAGTTCTTC. Amino acid sequence: CAWSDSDRSSYNEQFF.

The V call is TRBV6-2 or TRBV6-3, the J call TRBJ1-5; tentative D call: TRBD1 (6 bases). The V end lost 7 bases, the J end lost 1 base, and 20 bases lay between the germline ends. This CDR3 is built from 17 residues. The germline CDR1 and CDR2 sequences are MNHEY and SVGEGT. As DNA, the CDR3 is TGTGCCAGCAACCTAGGTGGACCCCAGGGGAGCAATCAGCCCCAGCATTTT. As protein: CASNLGGPQGSNQPQHF.

The table lists this clonotype with many counts. This sequence joins TRBV5-1 and TRBJ1-5, with 8 bases fitting TRBD1. CDR3 size: 16 residues. Germline V gives CDR1 SGHRS, CDR2 YFSETQ. V was pared by 4 bases and J by 9 bases, with 15 bases of the junction left unmatched. Here the CDR3 DNA reads TGCGCCAGCAGCCCGGTGGTTGGACAGGGAATTTCGCCCCAGCATTTT. Translating gives CASSPVVGQGISPQHF.

This clonotype showed up many times. V gene TRBV12-3 or TRBV12-4 combines with J gene TRBJ2-3; D gene ambiguous. V was clipped by 3 bases and J by 7 bases, with 5 bases between them. The CDR3 has 11 residues. The CDR3 loop reads CASSFDNTQYF. In DNA, the CDR3 is TGTGCCAGCAGTTTCGACAATACGCAGTATTTT.

This clonotype turned up a few times. J is TRBJ2-5 and V is TRBV6-2 or TRBV6-3, with TRBD1 matching 8 bases. The CDR3 sequence is 15 residues long. Per the germline V gene, CDR1 is MNHEY and CDR2 is SVGEGT. The V segment lost 5 bases and the J segment 0 bases; nucleotides outside the gene matches: 5. CDR3 nucleotide sequence: TGTGCCAGCAGTCCAACAGGGGGGTACCAAGAGACCCAGTACTTC. It is translated as CASSPTGGYQETQYF.

Notes on this clonotype: A read error is possible here, since a much larger clone lies one base away. The J gene is TRBJ2-1, the V gene TRBV11-3; D not certain. The CDR3 is made up of 15 amino acids. Germline loops: CDR1 SGHNT, CDR2 YENEEA. CDR3 region: CANSLGRSSYNEQFF. The CDR3 DNA follows: TGTGCCAACAGCCTAGGTCGAAGCTCCTACAATGAGCAGTTCTTC.

This clonotype has ten or more counts. A read error may be the cause here, since a much bigger clone is one base away. V usage is TRBV13 and J usage is TRBJ2-7; D is unresolved. V lost 0 bases and J lost 4, with 4 bases in between. Germline values: CDR1 PRHDT, CDR2 FYEKMQ (reference sequence). CDR3 length: 12 residues. The CDR3 sequence is CASSLGEYEQYF. CDR3 nucleotides: TGTGCCAGCAGCTTAGGGGAGTACGAGCAGTACTTC. Based on the CDR3 plus reference TRBV13 and TRBJ2-7, the full variable domain is AAGVIQSPRHLIKEKRETATLKCYPIPRHDTVYWYQQGPGQDPQFLISFYEKMQSDKGSIPDRFSAQQFSDYHSELNMSSLELGDSALYFCASSLGEYEQYFGPGTRLTVT.

This clonotype has at least ten counts. The chain uses TRBV6-2 or TRBV6-3 and TRBJ1-1, with 7 bases identical to TRBD1. Germline values: CDR1 MNHEY, CDR2 SVGEGT. J was trimmed by 1 base and V by 7 bases; bases with no gene match: 12. This CDR3 is 16 amino acids long. The CDR3 here is CASNRIPGQPNTEAFF. CDR3 nucleotide sequence: TGTGCCAGCAATAGAATACCGGGACAGCCGAACACTGAAGCTTTCTTT.

The genes are TRBV5-6 and TRBJ1-1, with TRBD1 matching over 10 bases. CDR3 length: 17 amino acids. V dropped 1 base and J dropped 2; count of bases not matched to a gene: 8. Per germline, CDR1 SGHDT and CDR2 YYEEEE. CDR3 amino acids: CASSLSFGTGDNTEAFF. CDR3 DNA: TGTGCCAGCAGCTTGTCATTTGGGACAGGGGATAACACTGAAGCTTTCTTT. Full variable domain (rest looked up from reference TRBV5-6 and TRBJ1-1): DAGVTQSPTHLIKTRGQQVTLRCSPKSGHDTVSWYQQALGQGPQFIFQYYEEEERQRGNFPDRFSGHQFPNYSSELNVNALLLGDSALYLCASSLSFGTGDNTEAFFGQGTRLTVV.

This clonotype was detected many times. The gene calls are TRBV20-1 and TRBJ2-7; TRBD1 is a possible D gene (6 bases). Germline V gives CDR1 DFQATT, CDR2 SNEGSKA (reference sequence). This CDR3 spans 14 amino acids. V was pared by 0 bases and J by 3 bases, with 12 bases between. The CDR3 DNA is TGCAGTGCTAGAGACAGGGGTACCGGCTACGAGCAGTACTTC. This encodes CSARDRGTGYEQYF.

This clonotype has at least ten counts. The chain uses TRBV5-5 and TRBJ1-1; a possible D gene is TRBD1 (5 bases). V dropped 0 bases and J dropped 3 bases, with 18 bases sitting between them. Germline CDR1 reads SGHKS; CDR2 reads YYEKEE (reference sequence). The length of the CDR3 is 17 residues. CDR3 in DNA: TGTGCCAGCAGCTTGGGTGGTCCCTACGGGGCGTACACTGAAGCTTTCTTT. As protein: CASSLGGPYGAYTEAFF.

The chain combines TRBV5-8 with TRBJ2-2, with D tentatively TRBD1 (6 bases). The germline V gene has CDR1 SGHTS and CDR2 YDEGEE. The V gene lost 5 bases and the J gene lost 1 base, with 18 bases spanning the gap. The CDR3 is 17 amino acids. CDR3 in DNA: TGTGCCAGCAGGTATCCCATCCGGGACAAGAACACCGGGGAGCTGTTTTTT. Translation: CASRYPIRDKNTGELFF.

The V call is TRBV20-1, the J call TRBJ2-1; 10 bases align to TRBD2. V shed 0 bases, J shed 4 bases, and the junction held 3 bases outside the gene matches. This CDR3 region has 15 residues. Germline CDR1 DFQATT, CDR2 SNEGSKA (reference sequence). CDR3 in amino acids: CSARDLAGAYNEQFF. The CDR3 nucleotides are TGCAGTGCTAGAGACCTAGCGGGAGCTTACAATGAGCAGTTCTTC.

In its sample, this clonotype was seen many times. The rearrangement uses TRBV7-9 and TRBJ2-7, with D uncertain. Germline V gene data show CDR1 as SEHNR and CDR2 as FQNEAQ (reference sequence). Between the trimmed V and J ends, which lost 0 bases and 3 bases, there was a span of 6 bases. CDR3 length equals 13 residues. Here the CDR3 reads CASSLATFYEQYF. In DNA form, the CDR3 reads TGTGCCAGCAGCTTAGCAACCTTCTACGAGCAGTACTTC.

This clonotype was detected ten times or more. This chain uses TRBV3-1 with TRBJ1-1, with D perhaps matching TRBD1 (5 bases). The CDR3 is 12 amino acids. Germline CDR1 and CDR2: LGHDT and YNNKEL (reference sequence). Trimming left V 6 bases short and J 12 bases short, with 17 bases between. CDR3 bases: TGTGCCAGCAGTCCAACGGGGGGACGGTCTTTCTTT. Translating it yields CASSPTGGRSFF.

In this sample, this clonotype turned up many times. The V call is TRBV7-2, the J call TRBJ2-3; 8 bases agree with TRBD2. The J segment lost 5 bases and the V segment lost 2 bases, leaving 12 bases of the junction unmatched. Germline V gene lookup returns CDR1 SGHTA and CDR2 FQGNSA. The CDR3 sequence is 17 residues long. CDR3 in DNA: TGTGCCAGCAGCTTAACCCCGTCGGGGGGGCTGGGAGATACGCAGTATTTT. This codes for CASSLTPSGGLGDTQYF.

This clonotype turned up a few times. This chain links TRBV4-3 with TRBJ2-1; maybe TRBD2 (6 bases). In germline, CDR1 is LGHNA, CDR2 YSLEER. The CDR3 extends over 17 amino acids. Trimming shortened V by 0 bases and J by 0 bases, and 12 bases separated the two germline ends. In DNA, the CDR3 is TGCGCCAGCAGCCAAGATCGTTTAGCGGCCTCCTACAATGAGCAGTTCTTC. It encodes CASSQDRLAASYNEQFF.

For the CDR3, the DNA is TGTGCCAGTAGTATAGGGACTAGCGGGGTCTACAATGAGCAGTTCTTC. Translated: CASSIGTSGVYNEQFF. This chain uses TRBV19 with TRBJ2-1; 12 nucleotides line up with TRBD2. This CDR3 has 16 residues. The germline gives CDR1 LNHDA, CDR2 SQIVND (reference sequence). Trimming cost V 1 base and J 3 bases; bases outside gene matches: 1.

The V call is TRBV30, the J call TRBJ2-1; tentatively, D is TRBD1 (6 bases). This CDR3 has 14 amino acids. The germline V and J ends were trimmed by 2 bases and 9 bases, with 17 bases remaining between them. Germline values: CDR1 GTSNPN, CDR2 SVGIG (reference sequence). DNA of the CDR3: TGTGCCTGGAGTTACAGGGAAGGGCACGGTGAGCAGTTCTTC. It codes for CAWSYREGHGEQFF.